By proportion, the clone carrying this T cell receptor (beta chain) is medium-sized. The target antigen is unknown. A 10-nucleotide random UMI tagged transcripts in template-switch 5'RACE cDNA synthesis. TCRdb reprocessed the 5' RACE reads with MiXCR, giving one entry per CDR3 protein. The sample lists 20,000 to 30,000 distinct CDR3 sequences; 13% were seen once. In germline, CDR1 is SQVTM, CDR2 ANQGSEA. The CDR3 spans 14 residues. The ends lost 0 bases at V and 5 bases at J; junction bases unmatched: 6. The data stem from a study of neurological immune-mediated disorders. Study-level results: Private repertoires in all groups were suggested by the absence of shared CDR3 amino acid sequences among expanded clones across subjects. HTLV-1-associated myelopathy had the most TCR clonal expansion, while multiple sclerosis had the least, a level that fell below healthy controls.

The unsorted libraries had their origin in 2 million PBMCs stored at -80 C. This receptor was identified in a woman in her sixties with HTLV-1-associated myelopathy (HAM/TSP). The rearrangement joins TRBV29-1 to TRBJ2-5, with 7 bases aligning to TRBD2. Sequencing used PBMCs. The CDR3 is CSVEEQLAKETQYF. The DNA for the CDR3 is TGCAGCGTTGAAGAACAACTAGCGAAGGAGACCCAGTACTTC.